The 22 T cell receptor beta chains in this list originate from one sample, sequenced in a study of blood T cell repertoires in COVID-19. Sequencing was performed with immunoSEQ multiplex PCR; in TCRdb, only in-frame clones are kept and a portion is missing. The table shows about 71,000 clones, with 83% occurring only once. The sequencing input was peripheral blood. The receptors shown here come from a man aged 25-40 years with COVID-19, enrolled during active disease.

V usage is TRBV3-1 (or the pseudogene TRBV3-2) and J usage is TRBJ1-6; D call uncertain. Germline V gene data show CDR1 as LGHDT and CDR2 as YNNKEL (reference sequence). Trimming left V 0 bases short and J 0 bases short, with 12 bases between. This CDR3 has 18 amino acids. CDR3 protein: CASSQETEWSSYNSPLHF. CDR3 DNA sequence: TGTGCCAGCAGCCAAGAGACGGAGTGGAGCTCCTATAATTCACCCCTCCACTTT.

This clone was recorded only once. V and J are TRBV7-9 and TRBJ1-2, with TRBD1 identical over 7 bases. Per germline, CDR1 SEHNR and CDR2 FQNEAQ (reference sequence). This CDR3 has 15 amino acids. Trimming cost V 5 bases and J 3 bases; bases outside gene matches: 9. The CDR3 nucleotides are TGTGCCAGCAGCCCAGCCGGGACAGAGTACTATGGCTACACCTTC. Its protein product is CASSPAGTEYYGYTF.

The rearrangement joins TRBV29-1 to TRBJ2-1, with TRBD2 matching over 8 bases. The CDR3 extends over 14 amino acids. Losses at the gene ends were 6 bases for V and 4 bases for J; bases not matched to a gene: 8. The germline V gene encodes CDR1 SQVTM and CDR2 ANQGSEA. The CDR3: CSVLRGLGYNEQFF. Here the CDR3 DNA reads TGCAGCGTGCTGCGGGGACTAGGGTACAATGAGCAGTTCTTC.

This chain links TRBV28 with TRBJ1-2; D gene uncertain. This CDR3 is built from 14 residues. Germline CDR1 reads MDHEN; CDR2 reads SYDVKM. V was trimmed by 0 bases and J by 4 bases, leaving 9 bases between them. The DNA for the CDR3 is TGTGCCAGCAGTTTATGGGGAGTTTCCTATGGCTACACCTTC. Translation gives CASSLWGVSYGYTF.

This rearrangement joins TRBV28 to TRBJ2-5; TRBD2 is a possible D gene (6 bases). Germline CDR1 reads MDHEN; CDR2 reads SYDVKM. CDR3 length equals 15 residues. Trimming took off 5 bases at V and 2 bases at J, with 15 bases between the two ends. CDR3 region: CASSTLWRVQETQYF. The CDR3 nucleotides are TGTGCCAGCAGTACCCTTTGGAGGGTACAAGAGACCCAGTACTTC.

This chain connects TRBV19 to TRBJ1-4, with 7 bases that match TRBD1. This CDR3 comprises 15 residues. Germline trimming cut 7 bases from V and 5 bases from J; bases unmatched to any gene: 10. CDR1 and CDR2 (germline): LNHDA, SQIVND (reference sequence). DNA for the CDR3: TGTGCCAGTAAGGGGGCTTCCTTCTCGAATGAAAAACTGTTTTTT. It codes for CASKGASFSNEKLFF.

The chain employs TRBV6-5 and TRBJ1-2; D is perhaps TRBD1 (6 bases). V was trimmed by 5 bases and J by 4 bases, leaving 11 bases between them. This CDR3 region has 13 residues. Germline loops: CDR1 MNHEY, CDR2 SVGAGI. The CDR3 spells CASSRAGVYGYTF. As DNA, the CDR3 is TGTGCCAGCAGTAGGGCAGGGGTCTATGGCTACACCTTC.

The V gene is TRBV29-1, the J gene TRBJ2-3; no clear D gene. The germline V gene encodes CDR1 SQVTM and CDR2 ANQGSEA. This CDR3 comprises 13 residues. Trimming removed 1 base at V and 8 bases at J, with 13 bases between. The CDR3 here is CSVEAPIPGTQYF. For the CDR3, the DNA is TGCAGCGTTGAAGCCCCTATTCCGGGTACGCAGTATTTT.

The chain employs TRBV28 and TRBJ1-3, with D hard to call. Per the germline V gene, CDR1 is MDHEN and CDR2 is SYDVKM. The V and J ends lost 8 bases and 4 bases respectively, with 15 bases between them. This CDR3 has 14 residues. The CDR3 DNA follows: TGTGCCAGCGGCCAGGCCAGAGGGGGAAACACCATATATTTT. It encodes CASGQARGGNTIYF.

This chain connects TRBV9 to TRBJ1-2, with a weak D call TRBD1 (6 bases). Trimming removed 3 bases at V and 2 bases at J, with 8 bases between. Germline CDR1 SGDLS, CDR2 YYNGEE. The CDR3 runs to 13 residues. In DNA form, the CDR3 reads TGTGCCAGCAGCGACACAGGGAACTATGGCTACACCTTC. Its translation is CASSDTGNYGYTF.

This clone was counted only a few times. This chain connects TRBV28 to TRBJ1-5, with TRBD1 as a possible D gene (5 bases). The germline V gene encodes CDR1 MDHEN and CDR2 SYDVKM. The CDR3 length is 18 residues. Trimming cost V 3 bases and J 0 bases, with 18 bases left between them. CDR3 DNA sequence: TGTGCCAGCAGTTTGTTGTCTTTCACAGGACATAGCAATCAGCCCCAGCATTTT. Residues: CASSLLSFTGHSNQPQHF.

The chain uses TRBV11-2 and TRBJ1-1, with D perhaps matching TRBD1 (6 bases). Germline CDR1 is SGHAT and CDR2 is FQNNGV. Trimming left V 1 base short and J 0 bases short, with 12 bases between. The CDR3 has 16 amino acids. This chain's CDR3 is CASSLGRGVMNTEAFF. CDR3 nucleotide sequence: TGTGCCAGCAGCTTAGGCAGGGGAGTTATGAACACTGAAGCTTTCTTT.

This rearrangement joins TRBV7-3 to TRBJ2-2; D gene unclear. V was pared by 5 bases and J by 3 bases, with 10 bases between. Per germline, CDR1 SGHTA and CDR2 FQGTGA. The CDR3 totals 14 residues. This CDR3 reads CASSPDLYTGELFF. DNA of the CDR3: TGTGCCAGCAGCCCAGACTTGTACACCGGGGAGCTGTTTTTT. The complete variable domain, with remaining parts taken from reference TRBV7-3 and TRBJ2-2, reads GAGVSQTPSNKVTEKGKYVELRCDPISGHTALYWYRQSLGQGPEFLIYFQGTGAADDSGLPNDRFFAVRPEGSVSTLKIQRTERGDSAVYLCASSPDLYTGELFFGEGSRLTVL.

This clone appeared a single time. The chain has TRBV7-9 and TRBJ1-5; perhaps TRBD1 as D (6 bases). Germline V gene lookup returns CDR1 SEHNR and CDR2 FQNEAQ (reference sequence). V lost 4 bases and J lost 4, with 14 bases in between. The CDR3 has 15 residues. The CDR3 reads CASSSEGEENQPQHF. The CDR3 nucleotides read TGTGCCAGCAGCTCCGAGGGGGAAGAAAATCAGCCCCAGCATTTT.

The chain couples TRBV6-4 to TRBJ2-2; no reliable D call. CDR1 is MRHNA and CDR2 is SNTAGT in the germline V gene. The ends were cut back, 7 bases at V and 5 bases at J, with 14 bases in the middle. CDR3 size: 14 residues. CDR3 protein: CASKERHATGELFF. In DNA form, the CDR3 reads TGTGCCAGCAAGGAGCGTCATGCTACCGGGGAGCTGTTTTTT.

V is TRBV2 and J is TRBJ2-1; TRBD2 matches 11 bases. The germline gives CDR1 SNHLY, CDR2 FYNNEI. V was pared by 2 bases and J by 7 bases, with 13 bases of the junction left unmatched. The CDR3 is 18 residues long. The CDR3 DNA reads TGTGCCAGCAGTGAAATCCCTCCACTAGCGGGAGAAACAAATGAGCAGTTCTTC. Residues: CASSEIPPLAGETNEQFF.

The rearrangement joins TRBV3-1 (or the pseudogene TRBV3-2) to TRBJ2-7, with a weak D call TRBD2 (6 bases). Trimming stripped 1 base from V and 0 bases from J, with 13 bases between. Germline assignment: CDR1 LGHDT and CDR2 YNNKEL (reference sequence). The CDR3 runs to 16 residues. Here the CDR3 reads CASSQAGAGLSYEQYF. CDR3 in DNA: TGTGCCAGCAGCCAAGCTGGGGCGGGGCTCTCCTACGAGCAGTACTTC.

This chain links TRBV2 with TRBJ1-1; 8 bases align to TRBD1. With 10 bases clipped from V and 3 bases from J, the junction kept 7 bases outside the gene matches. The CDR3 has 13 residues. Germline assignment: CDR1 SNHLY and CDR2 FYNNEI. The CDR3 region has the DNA TGTGCCACCTACTGGACAGGGCACACTGAAGCTTTCTTT. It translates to CATYWTGHTEAFF.

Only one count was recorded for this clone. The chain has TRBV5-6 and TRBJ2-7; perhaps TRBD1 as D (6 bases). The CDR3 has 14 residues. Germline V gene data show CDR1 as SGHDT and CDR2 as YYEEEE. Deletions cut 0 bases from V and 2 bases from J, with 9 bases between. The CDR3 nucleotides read TGTGCCAGCAGCTTGGGACAGGCAACCTACGAGCAGTACTTC. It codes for CASSLGQATYEQYF.

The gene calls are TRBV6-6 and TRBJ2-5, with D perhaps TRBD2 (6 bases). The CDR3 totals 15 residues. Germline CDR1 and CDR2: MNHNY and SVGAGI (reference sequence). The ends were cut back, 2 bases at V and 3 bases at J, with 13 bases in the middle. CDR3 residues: CASSYLTEGEETQYF. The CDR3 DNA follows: TGTGCCAGCAGTTACCTCACGGAGGGAGAAGAGACCCAGTACTTC.

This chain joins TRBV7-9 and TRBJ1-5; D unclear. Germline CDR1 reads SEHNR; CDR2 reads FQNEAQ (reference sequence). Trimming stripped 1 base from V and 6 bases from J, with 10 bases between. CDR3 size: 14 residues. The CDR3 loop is CASSLVQVGQPQHF. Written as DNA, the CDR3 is TGTGCCAGCAGCTTAGTTCAGGTAGGTCAGCCCCAGCATTTT.

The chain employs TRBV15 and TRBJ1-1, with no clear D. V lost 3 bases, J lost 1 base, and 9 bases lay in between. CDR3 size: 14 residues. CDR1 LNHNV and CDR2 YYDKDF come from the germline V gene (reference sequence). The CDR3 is CATSRGQENTEAFF. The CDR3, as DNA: TGTGCCACCAGCAGGGGTCAGGAGAACACTGAAGCTTTCTTT.